This TCR beta chain was sequenced for a study of metastatic and nonmetastatic thyroid tumors. Study information: Comparison of repertoires was carried out across blood and tumor or nodule tissue from malignant and benign thyroid patients. Study results and limitations: Reported TCR beta diversity, measured in blood and tumor, was significantly higher for malignant thyroid tumors than for benign nodules.

This clone came up many times. Its antigen is currently unknown. Other DNA sequences of this sample code for an identical CDR3. V shed 7 bases and J 5 bases; nucleotides not matched to a gene: 7. Germline CDR1 reads ENHRY; CDR2 reads SYGVKD. The CDR3 consists of 14 residues. With MiXCR, TCRdb called clones anew from the PCR reads. The data hold roughly 30,000 clones, with 30% observed a single time. Among the patients, none had received any treatment before thyroid surgery. The specimen sequenced was blood. J is TRBJ2-7 and V is TRBV10-3; 11 bases match TRBD1. This receptor was taken from a female donor with papillary thyroid cancer or a benign thyroid nodule (not recorded which). Some clones in this sample may be carry-over from other donors' samples. The CDR3 reads CAIKSGQGDNEQYF. Written as DNA, the CDR3 is TGTGCCATCAAGTCGGGACAGGGGGACAACGAGCAGTACTTC.